These 32 T cell receptor beta chains originate from one sample sequenced in a study of blood T cell repertoires in COVID-19. Repertoires were generated with immunoSEQ multiplex PCR, while TCRdb's copy carries only in-frame clones and drops some. The repertoire has about 51,000 clones, about 88% of them found once; the top ten carry over 1%. Material for sequencing was peripheral blood. The receptors derive from a man in his 60s with acute or convalescent COVID-19.

J is TRBJ2-7 and V is TRBV15; D might be TRBD1 (5 bases). This CDR3 is 15 amino acids long. The V and J ends lost 0 bases and 9 bases respectively, with 18 bases between them. CDR1 and CDR2 (germline): LNHNV, YYDKDF (reference sequence). The CDR3 sequence is CATSRDQKNGAGQYF. As DNA, the CDR3 is TGTGCCACCAGCAGAGATCAGAAAAATGGGGCAGGGCAGTACTTC.

This sequence joins TRBV24-1 and TRBJ2-3; TRBD1 aligns across 8 bases. The CDR3 totals 17 residues. The germline V gene has CDR1 KGHDR and CDR2 SFDVKD. Trimming took 7 bases from V and 0 from J; bases not matched to a gene: 11. The CDR3: CATRPNKGQGSTDTQYF. CDR3 nucleotide sequence: TGTGCCACCAGACCCAATAAAGGACAGGGTAGCACAGATACGCAGTATTTT.

This clone has only one observation. V usage is TRBV12-3 or TRBV12-4 and J usage is TRBJ1-5; no definite D call. This CDR3 has 13 residues. V was pared by 5 bases and J by 5 bases, with 10 bases between. CDR3 nucleotides: TGTGCCAGCAGTCAAACTACGGATCAGCCCCAGCATTTT. This sequence encodes CASSQTTDQPQHF.

V gene TRBV5-4 combines with J gene TRBJ2-5; 7 bases align to TRBD1. The CDR3 is 15 residues long. CDR1 is SGHNT and CDR2 is YYREEE in the germline V gene (reference sequence). V lost 4 bases to trimming and J lost 0 bases; unmatched junction nucleotides: 6. The CDR3 bases are TGTGCCAGCAGCCAGGACAGGAACTACCAAGAGACCCAGTACTTC. It yields the protein CASSQDRNYQETQYF.

The V gene is TRBV7-6, the J gene TRBJ2-1; 9 positions match TRBD2. The V segment lost 3 bases and the J segment 7 bases; nucleotides outside the gene matches: 7. CDR3 size: 15 residues. Germline-derived CDR1 and CDR2 are SGHVS and FNYEAQ. The CDR3, as DNA: TGTGCCAGCAGCTTCCTTAGCGGGAGTGATAATGAGCAGTTCTTC. It yields the protein CASSFLSGSDNEQFF.

V is TRBV18 and J is TRBJ1-1; D may be TRBD1 (6 bases). The ends were cut back, 5 bases at V and 1 base at J, with 8 bases in the middle. The germline V gene has CDR1 KGHSH and CDR2 LQKENI. This CDR3 region has 13 residues. Here the CDR3 DNA reads TGTGCCAGCTCAGTGGACAGGAACACTGAAGCTTTCTTT. Translated: CASSVDRNTEAFF.

V usage is TRBV19 and J usage is TRBJ1-3; 9 positions match TRBD1. CDR1 is LNHDA and CDR2 is SQIVND in the germline V gene (reference sequence). V shed 3 bases, J shed 2 bases, and the junction held 8 bases outside the gene matches. This CDR3 has 17 amino acids. The CDR3 DNA reads as TGTGCCAGTAGTATCAACAGGGGGCTTGTCGCTGGAAACACCATATATTTT. Its translation is CASSINRGLVAGNTIYF.

This clone was detected once. The rearrangement joins TRBV27 to TRBJ2-2; 7 bases are a match to TRBD2. Germline V lookup: CDR1 MNHEY, CDR2 SMNVEV (reference sequence). The CDR3 loop spans 15 amino acids. V dropped 4 bases and J dropped 4; count of bases not matched to a gene: 6. CDR3 protein: CASSSREYGTGELFF. The CDR3 coding sequence is TGTGCCAGCAGTTCGCGGGAGTATGGCACCGGGGAGCTGTTTTTT.

The chain joins TRBV9 to TRBJ1-3, with 11 bases matching TRBD1. The germline gives CDR1 SGDLS, CDR2 YYNGEE. J was trimmed by 3 bases and V by 0 bases; bases with no gene match: 5. The CDR3 has 17 residues. The chain's CDR3 is CASSVGTGGAYGNTIYF. The CDR3 DNA sequence: TGTGCCAGCAGCGTAGGGACAGGGGGCGCGTATGGAAACACCATATATTTT.

This clone was detected once. The chain uses TRBV6-2 or TRBV6-3 and TRBJ1-5; the D is unclear. The CDR3 runs to 19 residues. The V gene's germline CDR1 is MNHEY and CDR2 SVGEGT. V lost 0 bases, J lost 2 bases, and 20 bases lay in between. The CDR3 DNA is TGTGCCAGCAGTTACTCGATCGTTAGCGGGGTGAGGGGCAATCAGCCCCAGCATTTT. Translating gives CASSYSIVSGVRGNQPQHF.

V and J are TRBV28 and TRBJ2-7, with a possible D match to TRBD2 (5 bases). The V gene lost 6 bases and the J gene lost 7 bases, with 16 bases spanning the gap. CDR3 length: 13 residues. Germline V gene data show CDR1 as MDHEN and CDR2 as SYDVKM. The CDR3: CASRSGTGREQYF. Written as DNA, the CDR3 is TGTGCCAGCAGGAGCGGCACCGGGCGGGAGCAGTACTTC.

This clone was recorded a few times. The V call is TRBV28, the J call TRBJ1-1; 11 nucleotides line up with TRBD1. Looked up from germline, CDR1 is MDHEN and CDR2 is SYDVKM. The J segment lost 11 bases and the V segment lost 3 bases, leaving 8 bases of the junction unmatched. CDR3 size: 14 residues. The CDR3 nucleotides are TGTGCCAGCAGTTTTGGTAGGGACAGGGGGTTGGCTTTCTTT. Encoded protein: CASSFGRDRGLAFF.

The gene calls are TRBV19 and TRBJ2-2, with TRBD1 matching over 7 bases. This CDR3 is 16 amino acids long. Germline V gene data show CDR1 as LNHDA and CDR2 as SQIVND (reference sequence). The V segment lost 1 base and the J segment 6 bases; nucleotides outside the gene matches: 8. In DNA, the CDR3 is TGTGCCAGTAGTATAGCCGGGACAGTAAGAGCCGGGGAGCTGTTTTTT. The encoded protein is CASSIAGTVRAGELFF.

The count of this clone is one. This chain connects TRBV4-3 to TRBJ2-3, with D perhaps matching TRBD2 (6 bases). CDR3 length: 17 residues. Germline CDR1 reads LGHNA; CDR2 reads YSLEER. Trimming removed 0 bases from V and 6 bases from J, with 19 bases in between. Written as DNA, the CDR3 is TGCGCCAGCAGCCAAGATTGGGCGGGGACTGTCGAGGATACGCAGTATTTT. Protein: CASSQDWAGTVEDTQYF.

This clone has just one count. This chain links TRBV6-4 with TRBJ2-1; maybe TRBD1 (5 bases). This CDR3 is built from 15 residues. Germline CDR1 reads MRHNA; CDR2 reads SNTAGT. V lost 6 bases to trimming and J lost 2 bases, with 14 bases between them. The CDR3 loop is CASSPGSQPYNEQFF. CDR3 coding DNA: TGTGCCAGCAGCCCAGGGTCCCAGCCCTACAATGAGCAGTTCTTC.

The rearrangement joins TRBV9 to TRBJ1-1; TRBD1 is a possible D gene (5 bases). CDR1 and CDR2 from the germline V gene are SGDLS and YYNGEE. V dropped 3 bases and J dropped 5 bases, with 11 bases sitting between them. The CDR3 contains 13 residues. The CDR3 spells CASSAGGITEAFF. Written as DNA, the CDR3 is TGTGCCAGCAGCGCGGGGGGGATTACTGAAGCTTTCTTT.

V is TRBV27 and J is TRBJ1-1, with D unclear. V was shortened by 9 bases and J by 3 bases, with 17 bases between the two germline ends. The CDR3 consists of 14 residues. Germline lookup yields CDR1 MNHEY and CDR2 SMNVEV (reference sequence). CDR3 in DNA: TGTGCCAGTGCGATCATTTCTTCCGACACTGAAGCTTTCTTT. Residues: CASAIISSDTEAFF.

This clone has only a few counts. The genes are TRBV27 and TRBJ1-5; TRBD1 matches 8 bases. From germline, CDR1 is MNHEY and CDR2 SMNVEV (reference sequence). V lost 2 bases, J lost 6 bases, and 6 bases stayed unmatched. This CDR3 spans 15 amino acids. CDR3 in DNA: TGTGCCAGCAGTTTAGGTACAGGGGGTATTCAGCCCCAGCATTTT. Protein sequence: CASSLGTGGIQPQHF.

The chain recombines TRBV19 with TRBJ2-1; D may be TRBD1 (5 bases). V shed 8 bases and J shed 0 bases, with 14 bases lying between them. Germline V gives CDR1 LNHDA, CDR2 SQIVND (reference sequence). The CDR3 consists of 15 residues. The CDR3 region is CASFRGPSSYNEQFF. CDR3 nucleotides: TGTGCCAGTTTTAGGGGCCCGAGCTCCTACAATGAGCAGTTCTTC. The variable domain in full, with the rest retrieved from reference TRBV19 and TRBJ2-1, is DGGITQSPKYLFRKEGQNVTLSCEQNLNHDAMYWYRQDPGQGLRLIYYSQIVNDFQKGDIAEGYSVSREKKESFPLTVTSAQKNPTAFYLCASFRGPSSYNEQFFGPGTRLTVL.

This chain joins TRBV6-5 and TRBJ2-7; the match to TRBD1 covers 8 bases. Trimming removed 0 bases from V and 3 bases from J; junction bases left unmatched: 7. Germline CDR1 reads MNHEY; CDR2 reads SVGAGI. The CDR3 totals 16 residues. The CDR3 nucleotides are TGTGCCAGCAGTTACTCGACCGGACAGGGAAACTACGAGCAGTACTTC. It yields the protein CASSYSTGQGNYEQYF.

V gene TRBV28 combines with J gene TRBJ1-4; a possible D gene is TRBD1 (6 bases). The CDR3 has 16 amino acids. Germline V gene lookup returns CDR1 MDHEN and CDR2 SYDVKM. The ends were cut back, 5 bases at V and 0 bases at J, with 13 bases in the middle. This CDR3 reads CASSPGGLTTNEKLFF. The CDR3 DNA reads TGTGCCAGCAGTCCGGGGGGGCTTACAACTAATGAAAAACTGTTTTTT.

The chain joins TRBV19 to TRBJ2-5, with TRBD1 matching 8 bases. Germline assignment: CDR1 LNHDA and CDR2 SQIVND (reference sequence). The V and J ends lost 5 bases and 8 bases, in that order; junction bases with no gene match: 16. The CDR3 spans 16 residues. The DNA of the CDR3 is TGTGCCAGTAGTCCACGGACAGGGTACCAAAAATCTACCCAGTACTTC. It yields the protein CASSPRTGYQKSTQYF.

The gene calls are TRBV5-1 and TRBJ1-1; TRBD1 aligns across 7 bases. The trim removed 1 base at V and 5 bases at J, leaving 2 bases unmatched. CDR1 SGHRS and CDR2 YFSETQ come from the germline V gene. The CDR3 runs 13 residues. The CDR3 sequence is CASSLTGETEAFF. CDR3 nucleotide sequence: TGCGCCAGCAGCTTGACAGGGGAGACTGAAGCTTTCTTT.

The V call is TRBV27, the J call TRBJ1-2; D unclear. Germline V lookup: CDR1 MNHEY, CDR2 SMNVEV (reference sequence). CDR3 length equals 15 residues. V was trimmed by 3 bases and J by 4 bases, leaving 15 bases between them. The CDR3 here is CASSFFGGSFYGYTF. CDR3 nucleotide sequence: TGTGCCAGCAGTTTTTTTGGCGGATCTTTCTATGGCTACACCTTC.

For the CDR3, the DNA is TGTGCCAGCAGTGTAGGACAGGGCCCCACTGAAGCTTTCTTT. It yields the protein CASSVGQGPTEAFF. J is TRBJ1-1 and V is TRBV2, with TRBD1 matching over 8 bases. Unmatched junction bases numbered 5, after V lost 4 bases and J lost 4 bases. There are 14 residues in the CDR3. Germline assignment: CDR1 SNHLY and CDR2 FYNNEI.

This chain connects TRBV2 to TRBJ2-7, with 11 bases lining up with TRBD1. This CDR3 spans 15 amino acids. The germline CDR1 and CDR2 sequences are SNHLY and FYNNEI. With 7 bases clipped from V and 1 base from J, the junction kept 6 bases outside the gene matches. In DNA, the CDR3 is TGTGCCAGCAAAAAGGACAGGGGGCCATCCTACGAGCAGTACTTC. Its translation is CASKKDRGPSYEQYF.

The rearrangement joins TRBV28 to TRBJ2-5, with 15 nucleotides matching TRBD2. Trimming cost V 7 bases and J 4 bases; bases outside gene matches: 4. The CDR3 is 15 residues long. CDR1 is MDHEN and CDR2 is SYDVKM in the germline V gene. Here the CDR3 reads CASTGLAGGSETQYF. CDR3 in DNA: TGTGCCAGCACGGGACTAGCGGGAGGATCAGAGACCCAGTACTTC.

V and J are TRBV5-4 and TRBJ1-1; 7 nucleotides line up with TRBD1. With 5 bases clipped from V and 3 bases from J, the junction kept 7 bases outside the gene matches. CDR1 and CDR2 from the germline V gene are SGHNT and YYREEE (reference sequence). The CDR3 consists of 14 residues. CDR3 in DNA: TGTGCCAGCAGATATGACAGGGCTGACACTGAAGCTTTCTTT. Translation gives CASRYDRADTEAFF.

This sequence joins TRBV7-8 and TRBJ1-4; weak D call: TRBD1 (6 bases). The CDR3 has 14 amino acids. From germline, CDR1 is SGHVS and CDR2 FQNEAQ. The ends were cut back, 5 bases at V and 8 bases at J, with 15 bases in the middle. CDR3 nucleotide sequence: TGTGCCAGCAGCAGAAGCGGTACAGGGGAAAAACTGTTTTTT. Its translation is CASSRSGTGEKLFF.

The chain recombines TRBV5-8 with TRBJ1-1; unclear D gene. The CDR3 extends over 15 amino acids. Trimming left V 3 bases short and J 5 bases short, with 17 bases between. CDR1 is SGHTS, CDR2 YDEGEE, per germline. The chain's CDR3 is CASSYFTGGRTEAFF. DNA for the CDR3: TGTGCCAGCAGCTATTTCACGGGAGGGCGGACTGAAGCTTTCTTT.

The rearrangement joins TRBV28 to TRBJ1-5; 7 bases align to TRBD1. The CDR3 covers 18 residues. The V segment lost 2 bases and the J segment 0 bases; nucleotides outside the gene matches: 10. Germline V gene lookup returns CDR1 MDHEN and CDR2 SYDVKM. CDR3 protein: CASSLTGARYLSNQPQHF. The CDR3 DNA reads TGTGCCAGCAGTTTAACAGGGGCGCGATATCTTAGCAATCAGCCCCAGCATTTT.

This chain joins TRBV6-5 and TRBJ2-7; TRBD2 agrees at 7 bases. The CDR3 runs to 16 residues. Trimming took 0 bases from V and 1 from J; bases not matched to a gene: 6. In germline, CDR1 is MNHEY, CDR2 SVGAGI. CDR3 loop: CASSYSTREGSYEQYF. The CDR3 DNA sequence: TGTGCCAGCAGTTACTCGACTAGGGAGGGGTCCTACGAGCAGTACTTC.